The present T cell receptor (beta chain) was sequenced within a study of post-analysis software for immune sequencing data. Across the whole study: The disease courses spanned relapsing-remitting, secondary progressive and progressive-relapsing forms of multiple sclerosis.

The V segment lost 6 bases and the J segment 0 bases; nucleotides outside the gene matches: 9. Per germline, CDR1 WSHSY and CDR2 SAAADI. The CDR3 length is 17 residues. This clonotype has only a few counts. Antigen specificity is unknown. Unique molecular identifiers were built into the TCR beta cDNA libraries. Each CDR3 protein gets one entry after TCRdb re-called the PCR reads with MiXCR. Found here are approximately 570,000 distinct CDR3 sequences, around 40% of them singletons; the top ten hold 1.5% to 2%. Findings and caveats of the study: Samples from a shared batch, those prepared together, strongly co-clustered by F measure. Normalized Chao1 diversity was significantly lower in multiple sclerosis patients than in controls. In patients, about 5 TRBV segments were more frequent than in controls, with TRBV5-6, TRBV5-1 and TRBV20-1 among them.

Sample: blood. The chain links TRBV10-2 to TRBJ2-4, with TRBD1 matching 9 bases. This sequence originates from a girl aged 5-17 years with multiple sclerosis. The CDR3 loop is CASSPNWTGVAKNIQYF. The CDR3 DNA follows: TGCGCCAGCAGCCCTAATTGGACAGGGGTAGCCAAAAACATTCAGTACTTC.